Below, 9 T cell receptor beta chains from the same sample are listed, as sequenced in a study of control samples from healthy donors and cancer patients (dated by TCRdb to 2019 to 2021). To prepare the library, the immunoSEQ multiplex PCR assay was applied. TCRdb's version of the immuneACCESS table is confined to in-frame rearrangements and falls short of the full clone set. An unresolved V gene accounts for under half of the shortfall where checked; the remainder is of unknown origin. The sample table records 130,000 or so clones; about 90% of these occur just once. Clones ranked in the top ten supply around 7.3% of the sample. Sequencing input: blood. These receptors all stem from a man between 18 and 35 years old in good health.

The chain is built from TRBV2 and TRBJ2-1, with 8 bases fitting TRBD1. Germline V lookup: CDR1 SNHLY, CDR2 FYNNEI. The CDR3 is 14 amino acids. Trimming at V came to 3 bases and at J to 7 bases, leaving 5 bases not matched to a gene. The CDR3 DNA follows: TGTGCCAGCAGTGACCGACAGGGGACTAATGAGCAGTTCTTC. Its protein product is CASSDRQGTNEQFF.

The chain uses TRBV4-3 and TRBJ2-7; D might be TRBD1 (5 bases). The V end was cut by 2 bases, the J end by 0 bases, with 14 bases between. Germline-derived CDR1 and CDR2 are LGHNA and YSLEER. The CDR3 consists of 16 residues. CDR3 sequence (DNA): TGCGCCAGCAGCCAATATAGACAGACCCTCTCCTACGAGCAGTACTTC. Translating gives CASSQYRQTLSYEQYF.

The chain's CDR3 is CASSQQGTYEQYF. The CDR3 bases are TGTGCCAGTAGCCAACAGGGAACCTACGAGCAGTACTTC. This rearrangement joins TRBV19 to TRBJ2-7; maybe TRBD1 (6 bases). This CDR3 region has 13 residues. Trimming shortened V by 6 bases and J by 2 bases, and 11 bases separated the two germline ends. Germline V gene lookup returns CDR1 LNHDA and CDR2 SQIVND (reference sequence).

This rearrangement joins TRBV7-9 to TRBJ2-7, with 8 bases that match TRBD2. Germline loops: CDR1 SEHNR, CDR2 FQNEAQ (reference sequence). With V trimmed by 5 bases and J by 7 bases, 13 bases remained unmatched. CDR3 length: 15 amino acids. Here the CDR3 DNA reads TGTGCCAGCAGCGATAGCGGGGCTAGGCTACGAGAGCAGTACTTC. This translates into CASSDSGARLREQYF.

V and J are TRBV10-3 and TRBJ1-2, with D possibly TRBD1 on 5 matching bases. Trimming pared 9 bases from V and 3 bases from J, leaving 11 bases between. Germline loops: CDR1 ENHRY, CDR2 SYGVKD. The CDR3 extends over 12 amino acids. The CDR3 sequence: CAIGAPYYGYTF. DNA of the CDR3: TGTGCCATAGGGGCTCCATACTATGGCTACACCTTC.

This chain links TRBV5-4 with TRBJ1-1; 8 bases agree with TRBD1. The germline CDR1 and CDR2 sequences are SGHNT and YYREEE (reference sequence). The junction had 8 bases not matched to a gene; V was cut back by 0 bases and J by 4 bases. The CDR3 runs 16 residues. CDR3 protein: CASSLDPDRGPTEAFF. The DNA of the CDR3 is TGTGCCAGCAGCTTGGACCCAGACAGGGGTCCCACTGAAGCTTTCTTT.

V is TRBV13 and J is TRBJ1-1; TRBD1 might be the D (6 bases). Trimming took 5 bases from V and 8 from J, leaving 9 bases between them. Germline loops: CDR1 PRHDT, CDR2 FYEKMQ (reference sequence). The CDR3 consists of 11 residues. The DNA for the CDR3 is TGTGCCAGCAGCCAGCAGGGGGAAGCTTTCTTT. Translated, it gives CASSQQGEAFF. The full variable domain, with the rest looked up from reference TRBV13 and TRBJ1-1, is AAGVIQSPRHLIKEKRETATLKCYPIPRHDTVYWYQQGPGQDPQFLISFYEKMQSDKGSIPDRFSAQQFSDYHSELNMSSLELGDSALYFCASSQQGEAFFGQGTRLTVV.

The V gene is TRBV7-2, the J gene TRBJ1-5; the D gene is possibly TRBD1 (5 bases). The V and J ends lost 1 base and 7 bases respectively, with 14 bases between them. The V gene's germline CDR1 is SGHTA and CDR2 FQGNSA. The CDR3 sequence is 15 residues long. CDR3 sequence (DNA): TGTGCCAGCAGCTTAGGACAGTTATACGGCCAGCCCCAGCATTTT. This codes for CASSLGQLYGQPQHF.

This clone was counted a single time. The CDR3 DNA sequence: TGTGCCAGCAGTTTTGATCGTATGGACACTGAAGCTTTCTTT. It specifies CASSFDRMDTEAFF. The chain recombines TRBV28 with TRBJ1-1; D gene uncertain. The CDR3 loop spans 14 amino acids. Germline values: CDR1 MDHEN, CDR2 SYDVKM. Trimming shortened V by 3 bases and J by 3 bases, and 11 bases separated the two germline ends.